A selection of T cell receptor beta chains follows, all from one sample in a study of T cells in Graves' hyperthyroidism and ophthalmopathy. TCRdb fed the multiplex PCR reads into MiXCR, producing one record per CDR3 protein. The sample records about 480,000 distinct CDR3 sequences, roughly 14% being singletons. Material: blood. Every receptor here comes from a woman aged 18-30 years with Graves' hyperthyroidism. CDR3s include the opening cysteine and the closing phenylalanine or tryptophan. A D gene is named only where the DNA matches it firmly. Clone sizes are given selectively: once, few, many, or a class where the clone is expanded.

V	size	D	J	DNA	CDR3
TRBV12-3/TRBV12-4	many	-	TRBJ1-6	TGTGCCAGCAGTCAGCGAGGGTTTTCACCCCTCCACTTT	CASSQRGFSPLHF
TRBV6-1	-	-	TRBJ2-5	TGTGCCAGCAGTCTTCATGACTACCAAGAGACCCAGTACTTC	CASSLHDYQETQYF
TRBV12-3/TRBV12-4	few	-	TRBJ2-7	TGTGCCAGCAGTTACCGCGACTCCTACGAGCAGTACTTC	CASSYRDSYEQYF
TRBV12-3/TRBV12-4	many	-	TRBJ2-4	TGTGCCAGCAGCCCAGGACCCGTTCAGTACTTC	CASSPGPVQYF
TRBV6-4	many	-	TRBJ1-4	TGTGCCAGCAGTGCTGAGACAGGTGCCCATGAAAAACTGTTTTTT	CASSAETGAHEKLFF
TRBV5-8	many	-	TRBJ1-1	TGTGCCAGCAGCCCCCCCCGGGGGGGTAACACTGAAGCTTTCTTT	CASSPPRGGNTEAFF
TRBV5-1	many	TRBD2	TRBJ2-1	TGCGCCAGCACCATGACTAGCATCGGGAGCAATGAGCAGTTCTTC	CASTMTSIGSNEQFF
TRBV4-2	many	-	TRBJ2-4	TGTGCCAGCAGCCAAGAGCAGGCGGCGTCCAAAAACATTCAGTACTTC	CASSQEQAASKNIQYF
TRBV29-1	many	TRBD2	TRBJ2-2	TGCAGCGTGAAAGTAGCGGGACCATACACCGGGGAGCTGTTTTTT	CSVKVAGPYTGELFF
TRBV24-1	many	-	TRBJ1-1	TGTGCCACCAGGAACGGAGGCGCGGGAAACACTGAAGCTTTCTTT	CATRNGGAGNTEAFF
TRBV19	-	TRBD1	TRBJ1-6	TGTGCCAGTAGTACCACAGGGGGCGCGAATTCACCCCTCCACTTT	CASSTTGGANSPLHF
TRBV4-1	many	-	TRBJ1-2	TGCGCCAGCAGCCAAGATAGGGGCAGGAGGGGCTACACCTTC	CASSQDRGRRGYTF
TRBV27	many	-	TRBJ2-7	TGTGCCACCAAGAGAGGCGGAGCCTACGAGCAGTACTTC	CATKRGGAYEQYF
TRBV10-3	many	TRBD2	TRBJ2-1	TGTGCCATCAGACAAGGACTAGCGGGAGAGTATGGTGAGCAGTTCTTC	CAIRQGLAGEYGEQFF
TRBV5-1	many	-	TRBJ1-1	TGCGCCAGCAGCTTGAACGCCGGGGGTCGGAACACTGAAGCTTTCTTT	CASSLNAGGRNTEAFF
TRBV20-1	-	-	TRBJ2-3	TGCAGTGCTAGAGATCCCGGGGGGCGGGGAGATACGCAGTATTTT	CSARDPGGRGDTQYF
TRBV19	many	TRBD1	TRBJ1-5	TGTGCCAGTAGTATGAGCACGGGACAGGGCTATCAGCCCCAGCATTTT	CASSMSTGQGYQPQHF
TRBV10-3	many	-	TRBJ2-5	TGTGCCATCAGTGTTAAGGGTGGGGAGACCCAGTACTTC	CAISVKGGETQYF
TRBV14	many	-	TRBJ2-3	TGTGCCAGCAGCCCCCGCAGGAATACGCAGTATTTT	CASSPRRNTQYF
TRBV2	many	TRBD2	TRBJ2-4	TGTGCCAGCAGTGCCGGGCTAGCGGCGATTCAGTACTTC	CASSAGLAAIQYF
TRBV20-1	few	-	TRBJ1-4	TGCAGCGTTTCGTCAACTAATGAAAAACTGTTTTTT	CSVSSTNEKLFF
TRBV2	many	-	TRBJ2-1	TGTGCCAGCAGTTCCCTTGGGGGGAGCTCCTACAATGAGCAGTTCTTC	CASSSLGGSSYNEQFF
TRBV11-3	many	-	TRBJ2-2	TGTGCCAGCAGCTTAACAGGGAGGAACACCGGGGAGCTGTTTTTT	CASSLTGRNTGELFF
TRBV6-1	many	-	TRBJ2-5	TGTGCCAGCAGTGAAAAGGGGAGTGGGATGAGGGGGACCCAGTACTTC	CASSEKGSGMRGTQYF
TRBV7-3	-	-	TRBJ2-1	TGTACCAGCAGCCCCGACCTCAATGAGCAGTTCTTC	CTSSPDLNEQFF
TRBV7-3	few	-	TRBJ1-5	TGTGCCAGCAGCTTCTCCCACGGTCAGCCCCAGCATTTT	CASSFSHGQPQHF
TRBV19	-	TRBD2	TRBJ2-1	TGTGCCAGTAGTATAATAGCGGGAGCCGGGATTTATGAGCAGTTCTTC	CASSIIAGAGIYEQFF
TRBV20-1	many	TRBD2	TRBJ2-3	TGCAGTGCTAGAGTCGGACTAGCGGGACGCACAGATACGCAGTATTTT	CSARVGLAGRTDTQYF
TRBV6-2/TRBV6-3	many	TRBD1	TRBJ2-4	TGTGCCAGCATCGATTCGGGACAGCTAGCCAAAAACATTCAGTACTTC	CASIDSGQLAKNIQYF
TRBV19	-	-	TRBJ1-3	TGTGCCAGTTCCTCCGGGGCTAACTCTGGAAACACCATATATTTT	CASSSGANSGNTIYF
TRBV7-9	many	-	TRBJ2-3	TGTGCCAGCAGCGCCCGGGACCCCCCCTCAACACGGTTCACAGATACGCAGTATTTT	CASSARDPPSTRFTDTQYF
TRBV9	few	-	TRBJ2-1	TGTGCCAGCAGCGTAGAGCGACGACCCAACAATGAGCAGTTCTTC	CASSVERRPNNEQFF
TRBV27	many	TRBD1	TRBJ1-2	TGTGCCAGCAGTTTCCTACCCATCGGACAGGGGGTATTCTATGGCTACACCTTC	CASSFLPIGQGVFYGYTF
TRBV5-4	-	-	TRBJ2-5	TGTGCCAGCAGCTTGCGGGGAGGTTACCAAGAGACCCAGTACTTC	CASSLRGGYQETQYF
TRBV19	-	TRBD1	TRBJ2-1	TGTGCCAGTAGTAGGCAGACAGGGAGCTCCTACAATGAGCAGTTCTTC	CASSRQTGSSYNEQFF
TRBV3-1	few	-	TRBJ1-5	TGTGCCAGCAGCCAAGCGGTTAATCAGCCCCAGCATTTT	CASSQAVNQPQHF
TRBV11-2	many	TRBD2	TRBJ2-7	TGTGCCAGCAGCTTAGGGTGGACTAGCGGGCGGAACTACGAGCAGTACTTC	CASSLGWTSGRNYEQYF
TRBV18	-	-	TRBJ2-7	TGTGCCAGCTCGCCCGGGACTACAGGGGACGAGCAGTACTTC	CASSPGTTGDEQYF
TRBV11-2	many	-	TRBJ2-3	TGTGCCAGCAGCGTAACAGGGTTTCTGGGGACAGATACGCAGTATTTT	CASSVTGFLGTDTQYF
TRBV15	few	-	TRBJ1-2	TGTGCCACCAGCGCAGTTTCGGGGAGGGGCGCGGGATTGTTCTATGGCTACACCTTC	CATSAVSGRGAGLFYGYTF
TRBV6-2/TRBV6-3	many	-	TRBJ1-1	TGTGCCAGCAGTTACGTTCAAGGAAAGACTGAAGCTTTCTTT	CASSYVQGKTEAFF
TRBV24-1	many	TRBD1	TRBJ1-2	TGTGCCACCAGTGATCCTCGGGACAGGGGAAATGGCTACACCTTC	CATSDPRDRGNGYTF
TRBV20-1	many	TRBD1	TRBJ1-1	TGCAGTGCTGACAGGGGGCTATGGAATACTGAAGCTTTCTTT	CSADRGLWNTEAFF
TRBV30	few	-	TRBJ2-2	TGTGCCTGGAGGGACAGAGACACCGGGGAGCTGTTTTTT	CAWRDRDTGELFF
TRBV20-1	-	TRBD1	TRBJ2-7	TGCAGTGCTAGTTGGGACAGGGGCTACGAGCAGTACTTC	CSASWDRGYEQYF
TRBV18	many	TRBD1	TRBJ2-1	TGTGCCAGCTCCCTCACTATCGGACAGGGATGGAATGAGCAGTTCTTC	CASSLTIGQGWNEQFF